This T cell receptor beta chain originates from a study of cytomegalovirus exposure and HLA in healthy donors. The study's findings and limits: CMV antigen specificity of a few CMV-associated chains was confirmed in vitro. A later analysis revealed that TCR association rates differed between HLA loci, peaking at DRB1 and bottoming out at HLA-C. About 87% or about 30% of the time was how often most TCR beta V segments were productive, according to an earlier analysis. A later analysis found that most CMV-associated TCR beta chains appeared HLA-restricted.

As regards this clone: Antigen specificity is unknown.

Between the trimmed V and J ends, which lost 2 bases and 7 bases, there was a span of 14 bases. Germline V lookup: CDR1 GTSNPN, CDR2 SVGIG (reference sequence). The CDR3 extends over 13 amino acids. Both 60 Vbeta primers and 13 Jbeta primers went into the PCR. TCRdb's copy holds only in-frame clones and misses some; the assay was immunoSEQ multiplex PCR. The sample records fewer than 250,000 clones, 75% to 80% being singletons. Sequences were obtained from PBMCs. The gene calls are TRBV30 and TRBJ1-1, with D unresolved. This TCR was recovered from a woman younger than 45 in good health and CMV-seropositive. The CDR3 nucleotides are TGTGCCTGGAGTACCGGCGGGAATCGTGAAGCTTTCTTT. It codes for CAWSTGGNREAFF.